Listed below are T cell receptor beta chains from one sample, sequenced in a study of siplizumab effects on memory and regulatory T cells. Sequenced by immunoSEQ multiplex PCR; TCRdb stores in-frame clones only, minus some. Of around 100,000 clones in the sample, 85% to 95% were seen once. Specimen: Tregs sorted from blood. The receptors stem from a human donor in good health. The CDR3 runs from the conserved cysteine through the conserved F or W. Fields, in order: J gene, D gene, clone size, V gene, CDR3 DNA, CDR3 protein. D genes are given only for firm matches. Size is stated for part of the rows, as once, few or many counts, or as a class when the clone is expanded.

>TRBJ1-6|TRBD1|-|TRBV28
TGTGCCAGCAGAACAGGGGAGAGGACCTATAATTCACCCCTCCACTTT
CASRTGERTYNSPLHF
>TRBJ2-2|TRBD2|-|TRBV11-2
TGTGCCAGCAGGAAAAGCGGGAGGGATACCGGGGAGCTGTTTTTT
CASRKSGRDTGELFF
>TRBJ1-2|-|-|TRBV5-6
TGTGCCAGCACCCGTGGTTGGCAGGGGCCGGGGTATGGCTACACCTTC
CASTRGWQGPGYGYTF
>TRBJ2-3|TRBD2|-|TRBV5-6
TGTGCGGAGTGGCGGGAGGGCCGAAAACTTAGCACAGATACGCAGTATTTT
CAEWREGRKLSTDTQYF
>TRBJ2-4|-|once|TRBV15
TGTGCCACCAGCAGACGAACGTTGGTACTAGCCAAAAACATTCAGTACTTC
CATSRRTLVLAKNIQYF
>TRBJ1-1|-|-|TRBV15
TGTGCCACCAGCAGAGGACCCCTTACTAGGAGTGCTGAAGCTTTCTTT
CATSRGPLTRSAEAFF
>TRBJ2-7|-|-|TRBV18
TGTGCCAGCTCACCGGGGGGAAACCTCTACGAGCAGTACTTC
CASSPGGNLYEQYF
>TRBJ2-6|-|-|TRBV15
TGTGCCACCATCTTTGGGGCCAACGTCCTGACTTTC
CATIFGANVLTF
>TRBJ2-2|-|once|TRBV7-9
TGTGCCAGCAGCTTGTGGCTTTTGGGGGTTCACACCGGGGAGCTGTTTTTT
CASSLWLLGVHTGELFF
>TRBJ2-1|TRBD2|once|TRBV9
TGTGCCAGCAGCGCCGGGACTAGCGACTACAATGAGCAGTTCTTC
CASSAGTSDYNEQFF
>TRBJ1-1|-|-|TRBV6-5
TGTGCCAGCAGTCCCCTCCTGAACACTGAAGCTTTCTTT
CASSPLLNTEAFF
>TRBJ2-7|TRBD1|-|TRBV19
TGTGCCAGTAGTATAAGGTTGGGACAGGCATCCTACGAGCAGTACTTC
CASSIRLGQASYEQYF
>TRBJ2-6|-|-|TRBV6-5
TGTGCCAGCAGTTACGGGGGGTCCTCTGGGGCCAACGTCCTGACTTTC
CASSYGGSSGANVLTF
>TRBJ2-4|TRBD2|-|TRBV7-2
TGTGCCAGCAGCGCCCGGACTAGCGGGAGGACCAAAAACATTCAGTACTTC
CASSARTSGRTKNIQYF
>TRBJ2-1|-|-|TRBV27
TGTGCCAGCAGTTTATCGATCTTCAGGAGCGGAGGGGTGAATGAGCAGTTCTTC
CASSLSIFRSGGVNEQFF
>TRBJ2-7|TRBD2|-|TRBV27
TGTGCCAGCAGAAGAGCGGGAGGGTACGAGCAGTACTTC
CASRRAGGYEQYF
>TRBJ1-2|TRBD1|-|TRBV6-1
TGTGCCAGCAGTGCGGACAGGGTAAAAGGCTACACCTTC
CASSADRVKGYTF
>TRBJ2-3|-|-|TRBV9
TGTGCCAGCAGCTTTCGATTCACAGATACGCAGTATTTT
CASSFRFTDTQYF
>TRBJ2-5|TRBD2|-|TRBV4-1
TGCGCCAGCAGCCAGGTACTAGCGGGAGGGCAAGAGACCCAGTACTTC
CASSQVLAGGQETQYF
>TRBJ1-2|-|-|TRBV27
TGTGCCAGCAGTTTGCACAGGGTGGGTGGCTACACCTTC
CASSLHRVGGYTF
>TRBJ1-2|-|-|TRBV18
TGTGCCAGCTCACCAAAGGCGGCATTGGGCCACACCTTC
CASSPKAALGHTF
>TRBJ2-3|-|-|TRBV9
TGTGCCAGCAGCGTAGATGTCACAGATACGCAGTATTTT
CASSVDVTDTQYF
>TRBJ2-1|-|-|TRBV7-8
TGTGCCAGCAGCCCCCTGTCATGGACGCAGTTCTTC
CASSPLSWTQFF
>TRBJ2-7|-|-|TRBV4-2
TGTGCCAGCAGCCAAGTTGGGAGAGAGACCTACGAGCAGTACTTC
CASSQVGRETYEQYF
>TRBJ2-5|TRBD2|-|TRBV7-2
TGTGCCAGCAGCCCCGGGAGTCTAGCGGGAGGTTCTTTGGAGACCCAGTACTTC
CASSPGSLAGGSLETQYF
>TRBJ1-2|TRBD1|-|TRBV4-1
TGCGCCAGCAGCCAAGAGGGTACAGGGGGGGTCGTTGGCTACACCTTC
CASSQEGTGGVVGYTF
>TRBJ2-3|TRBD1|-|TRBV5-4
TGTGCCAGCAGCTCCGGGACAGGGAGGGTTAGGGAGTATTTT
CASSSGTGRVREYF
>TRBJ2-3|TRBD1|-|TRBV6-1
TGTGCCAGCAGTGAAGGGACAGGAGACCAAGGGCAGTATTTT
CASSEGTGDQGQYF
>TRBJ2-2|TRBD1|-|TRBV4-1
TGCGCCAGCAGCCGGAGTTATTCGGGACAGCTCACCGGGGAGCTGTTTTTT
CASSRSYSGQLTGELFF
>TRBJ2-2|TRBD2|-|TRBV11-2
TGTGCCAGCAGCTTCCGGACTAGCGGGAGGGCCCCCAACACCGGGGAGCTGTTTTTT
CASSFRTSGRAPNTGELFF
>TRBJ2-7|TRBD1|-|TRBV27
TGTGCCAGCAGTTTATACAGGGGGACCTTCTACGAGCAGTACTTC
CASSLYRGTFYEQYF
>TRBJ2-7|-|-|TRBV9
TGTGCCAGCAGCGTGCAGGGGAAGGACGAGCAGTACTTC
CASSVQGKDEQYF
>TRBJ1-1|-|-|TRBV5-6
TGTGCCAGCAGCTTCGGTAACTTCCGAGGGACTGAAGCTTTCTTT
CASSFGNFRGTEAFF
>TRBJ1-3|-|-|TRBV30
TGTGCCTGGACCCCTAAGGTACAGGGTGGAAACACCATATATTTT
CAWTPKVQGGNTIYF
>TRBJ2-7|TRBD2|-|TRBV27
TGTGCCAGCAGATCCCTAGCGGCTTCCTACGAGCAGTACTTC
CASRSLAASYEQYF
>TRBJ1-2|-|few|TRBV18
TGTGCCAGCTCCCCCGGGCGCGGGGCTAACTATGGCTACACCTTC
CASSPGRGANYGYTF
>TRBJ2-7|TRBD1|-|TRBV11-2
TGTGCCAGCAGCTCCTTGGGACAGGGGTACTTC
CASSSLGQGYF
>TRBJ1-1|-|once|TRBV10-1
TGCGCCAGCAGTAGACAGACGAACACTGAAGCTTTCTTT
CASSRQTNTEAFF
>TRBJ1-4|-|-|TRBV6-5
TGTGCCAGCAGCTGGGACCGCTATAATGAAAAACTGTTTTTT
CASSWDRYNEKLFF
>TRBJ1-3|-|-|TRBV19
TGTGCCACCCGGAGGACTGGAAACACCATATATTTT
CATRRTGNTIYF
>TRBJ1-5|TRBD1|-|TRBV28
TGTGCCAGCAGTACGCATCTTGCCGGGACAGGGTGGGGCAATCAGCCCCAGCATTTT
CASSTHLAGTGWGNQPQHF
>TRBJ1-5|-|-|TRBV7-8
TGTGCCAGCAGCCATGGACAGCAAGGCAATCAGCCCCAGCATTTT
CASSHGQQGNQPQHF
>TRBJ2-7|TRBD2|few|TRBV14
TGTGCCAGCAGCCAACTAGCGGGAGAATACGAGCAGTACTTC
CASSQLAGEYEQYF